The sample holds many counts of the clone carrying this TCR beta chain. What it binds is not known. The sample is drawn from a study of T cell repertoires in cytomegalovirus infection. TCRdb re-called the reads through MiXCR, storing one row per CDR3 protein. This repertoire shows nearly 700,000 distinct CDR3 sequences, 33% found once; its top ten account for approximately 18%. V dropped 3 bases and J dropped 6 bases, with 9 bases sitting between them. Germline CDR1 SGHVS, CDR2 FNYEAQ. The CDR3 has 13 amino acids. The TCR originated in a human donor in good health (CMV status not recorded). Some clones in this sample may be carry-over from other donors' samples. This chain connects TRBV7-6 to TRBJ2-1; TRBD2 is a possible D gene (6 bases). The sample here was cultured PBMCs, taken from culture after CMV antigen stimulation. The CDR3 region is CASSLGGTNEQFF. The CDR3 DNA follows: TGTGCCAGCAGCTTGGGGGGTACCAATGAGCAGTTCTTC.